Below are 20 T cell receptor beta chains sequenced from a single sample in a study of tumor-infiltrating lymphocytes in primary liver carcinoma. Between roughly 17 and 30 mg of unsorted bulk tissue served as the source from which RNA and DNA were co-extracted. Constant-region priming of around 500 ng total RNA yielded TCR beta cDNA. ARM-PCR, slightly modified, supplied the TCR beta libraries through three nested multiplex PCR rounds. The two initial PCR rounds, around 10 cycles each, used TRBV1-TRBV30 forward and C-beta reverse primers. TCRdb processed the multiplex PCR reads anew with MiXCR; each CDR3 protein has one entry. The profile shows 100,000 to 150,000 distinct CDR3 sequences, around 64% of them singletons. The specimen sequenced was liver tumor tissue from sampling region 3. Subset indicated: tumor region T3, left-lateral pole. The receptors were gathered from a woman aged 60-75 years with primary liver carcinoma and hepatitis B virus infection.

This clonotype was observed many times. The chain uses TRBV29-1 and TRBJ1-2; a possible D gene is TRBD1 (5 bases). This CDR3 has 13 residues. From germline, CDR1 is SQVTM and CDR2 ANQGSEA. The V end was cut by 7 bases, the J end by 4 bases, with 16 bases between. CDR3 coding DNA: TGCAGCGCCGCTAGCGGGACTGGCTATGGCTACACCTTC. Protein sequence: CSAASGTGYGYTF.

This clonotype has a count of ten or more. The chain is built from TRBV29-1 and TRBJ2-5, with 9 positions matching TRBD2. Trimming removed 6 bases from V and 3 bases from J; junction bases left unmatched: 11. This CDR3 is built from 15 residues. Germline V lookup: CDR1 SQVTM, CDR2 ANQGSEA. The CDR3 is CSVAVRTSAEETQYF. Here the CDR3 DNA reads TGCAGCGTAGCCGTCCGGACTAGCGCTGAAGAGACCCAGTACTTC. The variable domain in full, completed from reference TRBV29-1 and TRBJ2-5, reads SAVISQKPSRDICQRGTSLTIQCQVDSQVTMMFWYRQQPGQSLTLIATANQGSEATYESGFVIDKFPISRPNLTFSTLTVSNMSPEDSSIYLCSVAVRTSAEETQYFGPGTRLLVL.

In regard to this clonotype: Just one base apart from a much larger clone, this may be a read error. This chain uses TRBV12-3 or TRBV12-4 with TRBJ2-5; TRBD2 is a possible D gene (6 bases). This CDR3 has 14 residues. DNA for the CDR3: TGTGTCAGCAGTAGGGACTTCGGCCGAGAGACCCAGTACTTC. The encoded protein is CVSSRDFGRETQYF.

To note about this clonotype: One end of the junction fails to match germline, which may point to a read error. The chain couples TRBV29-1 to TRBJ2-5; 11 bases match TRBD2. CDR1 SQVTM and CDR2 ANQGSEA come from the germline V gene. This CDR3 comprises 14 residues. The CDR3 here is CSVKPGLAVGPQHF. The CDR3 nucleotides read TGCAGCGTTAAACCGGGACTAGCGGTGGGGCCTCAGCACTTC.

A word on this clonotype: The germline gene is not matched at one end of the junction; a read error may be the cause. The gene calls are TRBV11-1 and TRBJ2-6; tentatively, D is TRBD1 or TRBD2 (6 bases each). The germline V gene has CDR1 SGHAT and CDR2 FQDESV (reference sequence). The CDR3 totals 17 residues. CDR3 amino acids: CASSARTGTPGANILTF. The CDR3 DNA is TGTGCCAGCAGCGCCAGAACAGGGACTCCTGGGGCCAACATCCTGACTTTC.

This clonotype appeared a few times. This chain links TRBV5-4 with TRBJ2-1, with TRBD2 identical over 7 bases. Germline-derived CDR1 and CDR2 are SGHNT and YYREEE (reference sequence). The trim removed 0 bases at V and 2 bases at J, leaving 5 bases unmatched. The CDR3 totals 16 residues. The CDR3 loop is CASSLVASGTYNEQFF. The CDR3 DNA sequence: TGTGCCAGCAGCTTGGTGGCTAGCGGAACCTACAATGAGCAGTTCTTC.

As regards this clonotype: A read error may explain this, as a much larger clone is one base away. The CDR3 DNA follows: TGTGCCAGCAGACCATCAGTCACCTACGAGCAGTACTTC. Translation gives CASRPSVTYEQYF. The chain combines TRBV6-1 with TRBJ2-7, with D unclear. The CDR3 contains 13 residues. CDR1 and CDR2 (germline): MNHNS, SASEGT. V lost 6 bases, J lost 2 bases, and 11 bases lay in between.

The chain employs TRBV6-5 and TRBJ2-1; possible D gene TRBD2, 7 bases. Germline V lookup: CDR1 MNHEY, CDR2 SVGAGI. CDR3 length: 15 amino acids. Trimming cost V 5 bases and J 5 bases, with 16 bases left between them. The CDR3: CASSQGRGADNEQFF. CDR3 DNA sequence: TGTGCCAGCAGTCAGGGACGGGGGGCTGACAATGAGCAGTTCTTC.

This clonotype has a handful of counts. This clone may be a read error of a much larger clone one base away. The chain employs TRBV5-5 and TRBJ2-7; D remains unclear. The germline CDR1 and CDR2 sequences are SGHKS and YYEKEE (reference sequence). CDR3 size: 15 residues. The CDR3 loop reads CVSSLQTFFSYEQYF. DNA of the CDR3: TGTGTCAGCAGCTTGCAGACCTTTTTTTCCTACGAGCAGTACTTC.

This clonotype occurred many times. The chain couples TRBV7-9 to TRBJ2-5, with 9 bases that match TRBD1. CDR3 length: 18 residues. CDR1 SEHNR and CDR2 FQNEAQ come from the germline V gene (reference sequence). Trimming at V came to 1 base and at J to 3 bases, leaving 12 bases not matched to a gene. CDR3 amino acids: CASSLVRLGDREEETQYF. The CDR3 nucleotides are TGTGCCAGCAGCTTAGTCCGGTTGGGGGACAGGGAGGAAGAGACCCAGTACTTC.

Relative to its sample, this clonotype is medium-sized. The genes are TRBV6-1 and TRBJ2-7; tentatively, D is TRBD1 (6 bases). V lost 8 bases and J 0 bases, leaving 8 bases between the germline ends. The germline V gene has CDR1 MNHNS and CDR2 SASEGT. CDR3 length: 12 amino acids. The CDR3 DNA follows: TGTGCCAGCGGACAGCACTCCTACGAGCAGTACTTC. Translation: CASGQHSYEQYF.

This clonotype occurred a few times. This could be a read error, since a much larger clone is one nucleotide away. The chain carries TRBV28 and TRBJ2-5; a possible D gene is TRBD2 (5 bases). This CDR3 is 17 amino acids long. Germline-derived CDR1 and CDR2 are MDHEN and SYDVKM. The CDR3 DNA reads TGTGCCAGCAGTTTGCAAACTAGAGGCGATCTCCAAGAGACCCACTACTTC. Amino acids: CASSLQTRGDLQETHYF. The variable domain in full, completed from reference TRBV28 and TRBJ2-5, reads DVKVTQSSRYLVKRTGEKVFLECVQDMDHENMFWYRQDPGLGLRLIYFSYDVKMKEKGDIPEGYSVSREKKERFSLILESASTNQTSMYLCASSLQTRGDLQETHYFGPGTRLLVL.

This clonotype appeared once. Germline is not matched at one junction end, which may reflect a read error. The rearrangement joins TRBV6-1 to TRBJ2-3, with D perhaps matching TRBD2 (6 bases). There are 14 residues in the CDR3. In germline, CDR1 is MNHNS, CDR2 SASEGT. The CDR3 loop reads CANSRERATDTQYF. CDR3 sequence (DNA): TGCGCCAACAGTCGTGAGCGGGCGACAGATACGCAGTATTTT.

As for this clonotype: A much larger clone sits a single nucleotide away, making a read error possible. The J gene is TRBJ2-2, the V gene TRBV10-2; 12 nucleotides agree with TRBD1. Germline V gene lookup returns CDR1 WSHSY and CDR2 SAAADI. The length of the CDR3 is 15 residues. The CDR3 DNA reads TGCGCCAGCAGTGTGGGGACAGGGGGCACCGGGGAGCTGCTTTTT. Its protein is CASSVGTGGTGELLF.

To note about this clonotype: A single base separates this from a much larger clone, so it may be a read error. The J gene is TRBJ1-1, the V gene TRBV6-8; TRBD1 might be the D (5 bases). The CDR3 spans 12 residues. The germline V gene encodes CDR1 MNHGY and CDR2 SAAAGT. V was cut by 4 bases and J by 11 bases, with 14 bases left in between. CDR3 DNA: TGTGCCAGCAGTTGCCTCAGGGATTGGGCTTTCTTT. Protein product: CASSCLRDWAFF.

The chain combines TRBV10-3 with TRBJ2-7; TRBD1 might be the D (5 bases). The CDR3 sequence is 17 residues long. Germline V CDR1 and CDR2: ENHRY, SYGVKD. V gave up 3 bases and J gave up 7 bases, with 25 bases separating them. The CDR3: CAISEWLVGNTQGEQYF. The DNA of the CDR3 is TGTGCCATCAGTGAATGGCTAGTGGGCAACACCCAGGGTGAGCAGTACTTC.

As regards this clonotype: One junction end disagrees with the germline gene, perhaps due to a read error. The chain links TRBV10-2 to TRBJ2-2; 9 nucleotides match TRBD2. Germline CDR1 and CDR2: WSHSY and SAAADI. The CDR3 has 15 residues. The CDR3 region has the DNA TGCGCCGGCAGTGTGGCGGGAGGGCAGGCCGGGGAGCTGTTTTTT. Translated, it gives CAGSVAGGQAGELFF.

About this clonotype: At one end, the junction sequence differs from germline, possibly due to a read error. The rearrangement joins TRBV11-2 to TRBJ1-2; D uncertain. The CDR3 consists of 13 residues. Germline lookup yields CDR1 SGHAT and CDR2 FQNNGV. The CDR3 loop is CASSLEATSGHTF. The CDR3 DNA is TGTGCCAGCAGCTTAGAAGCGACATCGGGCCACACATTC.

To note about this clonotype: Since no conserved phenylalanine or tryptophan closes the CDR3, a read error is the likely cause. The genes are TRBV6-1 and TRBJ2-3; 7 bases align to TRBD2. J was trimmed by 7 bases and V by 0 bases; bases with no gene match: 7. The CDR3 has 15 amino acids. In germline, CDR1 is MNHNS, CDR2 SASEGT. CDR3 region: CASSEAGNGRNTQYL. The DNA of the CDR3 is TGTGCCAGCAGTGAAGCGGGTAACGGGAGGAATACGCAGTATCTT.

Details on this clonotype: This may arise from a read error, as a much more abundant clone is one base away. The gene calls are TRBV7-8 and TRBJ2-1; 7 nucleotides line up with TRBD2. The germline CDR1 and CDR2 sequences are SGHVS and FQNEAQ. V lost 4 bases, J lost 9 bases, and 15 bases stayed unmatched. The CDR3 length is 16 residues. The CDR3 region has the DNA TGTGCCAGCAGCTACGGGGAAGCGGGATCACGGCTTGAGCAGTTCTTC. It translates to CASSYGEAGSRLEQFF.